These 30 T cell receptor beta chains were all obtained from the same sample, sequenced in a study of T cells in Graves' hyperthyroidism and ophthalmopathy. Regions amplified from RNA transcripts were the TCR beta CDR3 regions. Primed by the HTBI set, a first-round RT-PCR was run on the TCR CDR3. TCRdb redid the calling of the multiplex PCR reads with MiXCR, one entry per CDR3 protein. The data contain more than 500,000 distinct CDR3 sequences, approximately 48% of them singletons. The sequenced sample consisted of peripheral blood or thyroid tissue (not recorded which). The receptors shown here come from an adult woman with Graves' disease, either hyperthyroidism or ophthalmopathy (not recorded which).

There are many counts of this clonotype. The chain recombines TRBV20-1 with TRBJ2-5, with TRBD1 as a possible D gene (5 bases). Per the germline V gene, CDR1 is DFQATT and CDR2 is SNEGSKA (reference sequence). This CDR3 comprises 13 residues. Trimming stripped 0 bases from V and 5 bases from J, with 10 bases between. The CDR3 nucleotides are TGCAGTGCTAGAGATCTCAGGGTTGAGACCCAGTACTTC. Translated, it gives CSARDLRVETQYF.

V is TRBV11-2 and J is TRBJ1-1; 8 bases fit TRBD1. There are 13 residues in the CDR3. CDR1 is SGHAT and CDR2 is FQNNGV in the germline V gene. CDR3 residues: CAKTGGSYTEAFF. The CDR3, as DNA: TGTGCTAAAACAGGGGGATCGTACACTGAAGCTTTCTTT.

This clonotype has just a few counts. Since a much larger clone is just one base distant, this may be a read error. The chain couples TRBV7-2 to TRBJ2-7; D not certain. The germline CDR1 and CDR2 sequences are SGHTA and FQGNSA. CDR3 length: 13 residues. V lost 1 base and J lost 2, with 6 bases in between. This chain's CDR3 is CASSLGIAYEQYF. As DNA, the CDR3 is TGTGCCAGCAGCTTAGGGATTGCCTACGAGCAGTACTTC. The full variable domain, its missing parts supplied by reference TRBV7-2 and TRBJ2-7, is GAGVSQSPSNKVTEKGKDVELRCDPISGHTALYWYRQSLGQGLEFLIYFQGNSAPDKSGLPSDRFSAERTGGSVSTLTIQRTQQEDSAVYLCASSLGIAYEQYFGPGTRLTVT.

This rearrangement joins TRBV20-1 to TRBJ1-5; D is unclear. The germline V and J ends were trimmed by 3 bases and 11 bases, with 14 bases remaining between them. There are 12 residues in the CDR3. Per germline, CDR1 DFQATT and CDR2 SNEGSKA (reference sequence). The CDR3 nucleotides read TGCAGTGCTAGGACGATGGAAGAGACCCAGCATTTT. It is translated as CSARTMEETQHF.

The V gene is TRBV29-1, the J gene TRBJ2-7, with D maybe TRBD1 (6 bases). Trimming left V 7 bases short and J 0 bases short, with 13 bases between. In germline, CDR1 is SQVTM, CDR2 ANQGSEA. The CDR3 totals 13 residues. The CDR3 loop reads CSGVTGSSYEQYF. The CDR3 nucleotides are TGCAGCGGTGTGACAGGAAGCTCCTACGAGCAGTACTTC.

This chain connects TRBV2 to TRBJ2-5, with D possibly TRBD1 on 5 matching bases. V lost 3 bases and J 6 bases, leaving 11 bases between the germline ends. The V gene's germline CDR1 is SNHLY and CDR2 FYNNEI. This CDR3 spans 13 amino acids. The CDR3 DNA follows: TGTGCCAGCAGTGACAGGGCCAAAAAGACCCAGTACTTC. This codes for CASSDRAKKTQYF.

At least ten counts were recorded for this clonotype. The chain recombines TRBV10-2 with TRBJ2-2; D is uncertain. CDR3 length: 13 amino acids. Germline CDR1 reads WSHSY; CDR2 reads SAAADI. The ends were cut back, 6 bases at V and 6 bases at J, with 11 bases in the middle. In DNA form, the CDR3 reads TGCGCCAGCAGCGCTAGGATGTCCGGGGAGCTGTTTTTT. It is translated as CASSARMSGELFF.

The CDR3 coding sequence is TGTGCCACCAGTGGCATCACTAGCGGGATTCAAGAGACCCAGTACTTC. This gives the protein CATSGITSGIQETQYF. J is TRBJ2-5 and V is TRBV24-1; 10 nucleotides align to TRBD2. V shed 5 bases and J 2 bases; nucleotides not matched to a gene: 7. There are 16 residues in the CDR3. Germline V gene lookup returns CDR1 KGHDR and CDR2 SFDVKD.

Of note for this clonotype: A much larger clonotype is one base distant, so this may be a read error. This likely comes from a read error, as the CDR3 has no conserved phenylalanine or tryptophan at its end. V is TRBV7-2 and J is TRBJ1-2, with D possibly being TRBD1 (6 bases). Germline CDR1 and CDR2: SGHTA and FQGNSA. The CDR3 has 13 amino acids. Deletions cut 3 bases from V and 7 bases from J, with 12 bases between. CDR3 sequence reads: CASSFGGPSGYTL. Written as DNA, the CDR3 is TGTGCCAGCAGCTTTGGGGGGCCAAGTGGCTACACCCTC.

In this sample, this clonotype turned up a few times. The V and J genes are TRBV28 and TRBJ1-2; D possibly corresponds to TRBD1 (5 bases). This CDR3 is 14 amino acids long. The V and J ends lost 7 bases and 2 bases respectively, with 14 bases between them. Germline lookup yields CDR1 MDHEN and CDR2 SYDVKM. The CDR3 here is CASTVGGGNYGYTF. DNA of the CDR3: TGTGCCAGCACCGTTGGTGGGGGGAACTATGGCTACACCTTC.

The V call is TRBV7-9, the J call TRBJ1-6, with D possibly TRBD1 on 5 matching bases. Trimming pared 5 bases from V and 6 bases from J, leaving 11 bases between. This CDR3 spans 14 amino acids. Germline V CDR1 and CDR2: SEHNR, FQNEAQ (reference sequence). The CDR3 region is CASSPVGGNSPLHF. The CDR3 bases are TGTGCCAGCAGCCCCGTCGGGGGTAATTCACCCCTCCACTTT.

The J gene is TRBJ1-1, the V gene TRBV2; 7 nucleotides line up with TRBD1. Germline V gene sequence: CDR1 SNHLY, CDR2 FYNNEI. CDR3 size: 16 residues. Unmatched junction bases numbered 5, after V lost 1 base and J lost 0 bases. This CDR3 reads CASSEEATGLNTEAFF. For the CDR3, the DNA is TGTGCCAGCAGTGAAGAGGCGACAGGGCTGAACACTGAAGCTTTCTTT.

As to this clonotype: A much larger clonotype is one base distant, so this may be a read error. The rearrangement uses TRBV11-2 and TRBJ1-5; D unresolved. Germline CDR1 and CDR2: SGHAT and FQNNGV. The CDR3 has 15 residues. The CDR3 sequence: CANSLDRTRVQPQHF. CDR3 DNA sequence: TGTGCCAACAGCTTAGATCGGACTAGGGTTCAGCCCCAGCATTTT.

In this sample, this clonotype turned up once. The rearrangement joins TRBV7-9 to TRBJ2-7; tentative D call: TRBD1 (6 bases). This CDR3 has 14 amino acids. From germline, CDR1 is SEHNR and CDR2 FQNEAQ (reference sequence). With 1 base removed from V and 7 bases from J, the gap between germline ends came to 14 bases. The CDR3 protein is CASSLDDRPLEQYF. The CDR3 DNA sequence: TGTGCCAGCAGCTTAGACGACAGGCCCTTAGAGCAGTACTTC.

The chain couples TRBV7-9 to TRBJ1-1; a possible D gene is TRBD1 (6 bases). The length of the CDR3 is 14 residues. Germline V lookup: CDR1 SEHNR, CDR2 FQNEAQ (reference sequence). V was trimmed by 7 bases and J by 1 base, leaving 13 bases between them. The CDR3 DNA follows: TGTGCCAGCACCCCCGCCAGGGGGAACACTGAAGCTTTCTTT. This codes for CASTPARGNTEAFF.

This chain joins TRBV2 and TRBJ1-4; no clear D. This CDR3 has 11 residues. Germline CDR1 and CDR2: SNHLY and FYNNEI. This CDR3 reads CALGTDEKLFF. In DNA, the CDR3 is TGTGCATTGGGTACGGATGAAAAACTGTTTTTT.

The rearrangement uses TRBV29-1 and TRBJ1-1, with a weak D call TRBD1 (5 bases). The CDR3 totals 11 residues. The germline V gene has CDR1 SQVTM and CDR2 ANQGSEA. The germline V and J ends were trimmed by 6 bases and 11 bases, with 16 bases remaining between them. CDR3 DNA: TGCAGCGTCGCCAACAGGCTTTGGGCTTTCTTT. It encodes CSVANRLWAFF.

The CDR3 region is CASSSRPTGGLDEQYF. The CDR3 nucleotides are TGTGCCAGCAGCTCTAGACCGACAGGGGGTCTCGACGAGCAGTACTTC. The chain employs TRBV7-2 and TRBJ2-7, with 9 bases aligning to TRBD1. Per germline, CDR1 SGHTA and CDR2 FQGNSA. V lost 4 bases, J lost 5 bases, and 12 bases stayed unmatched. The CDR3 is 16 residues long.

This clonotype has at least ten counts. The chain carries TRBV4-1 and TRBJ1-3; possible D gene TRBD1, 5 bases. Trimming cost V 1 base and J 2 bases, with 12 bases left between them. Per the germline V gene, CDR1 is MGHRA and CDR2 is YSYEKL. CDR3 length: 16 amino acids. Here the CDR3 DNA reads TGCGCCAGCAGCCAAGGGGGCTTTAGGACTGGAAACACCATATATTTT. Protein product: CASSQGGFRTGNTIYF.

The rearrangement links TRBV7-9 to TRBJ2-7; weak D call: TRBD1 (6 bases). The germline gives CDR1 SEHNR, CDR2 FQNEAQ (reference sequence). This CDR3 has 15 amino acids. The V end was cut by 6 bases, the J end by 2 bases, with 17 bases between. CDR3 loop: CASSPPGKGAYEQYF. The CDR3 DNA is TGTGCCAGCAGTCCCCCCGGGAAGGGGGCCTACGAGCAGTACTTC.

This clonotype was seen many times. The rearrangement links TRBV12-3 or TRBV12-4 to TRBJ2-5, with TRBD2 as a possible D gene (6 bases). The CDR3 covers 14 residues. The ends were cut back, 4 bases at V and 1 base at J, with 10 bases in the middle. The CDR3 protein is CASSWMTSQETQYF. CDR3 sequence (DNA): TGTGCCAGCAGTTGGATGACTAGCCAAGAGACCCAGTACTTC.

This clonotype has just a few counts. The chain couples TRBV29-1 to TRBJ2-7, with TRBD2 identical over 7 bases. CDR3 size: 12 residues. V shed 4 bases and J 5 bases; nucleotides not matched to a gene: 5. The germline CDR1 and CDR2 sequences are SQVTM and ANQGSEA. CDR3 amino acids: CSVGLARHEQYF. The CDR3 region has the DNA TGCAGCGTTGGACTAGCCAGGCACGAGCAGTACTTC.

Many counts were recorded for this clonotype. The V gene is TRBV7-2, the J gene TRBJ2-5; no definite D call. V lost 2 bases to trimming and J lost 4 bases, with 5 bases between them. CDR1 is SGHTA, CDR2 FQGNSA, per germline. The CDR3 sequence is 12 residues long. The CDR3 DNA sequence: TGTGCCAGCAGCTTATCCCGAGAGACCCAGTACTTC. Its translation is CASSLSRETQYF.

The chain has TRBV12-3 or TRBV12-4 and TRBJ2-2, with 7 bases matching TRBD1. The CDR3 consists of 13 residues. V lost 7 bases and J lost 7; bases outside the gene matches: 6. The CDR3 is CASNRGGGGELFF. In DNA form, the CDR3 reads TGTGCCAGCAACAGGGGTGGCGGCGGGGAGCTGTTTTTT.

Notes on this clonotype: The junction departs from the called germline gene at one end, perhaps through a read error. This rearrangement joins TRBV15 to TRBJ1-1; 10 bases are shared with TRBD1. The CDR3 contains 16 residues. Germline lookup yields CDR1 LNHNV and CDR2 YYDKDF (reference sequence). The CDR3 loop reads CAASSTGQGKNTEAFF. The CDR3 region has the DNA TGTGCCGCCAGCAGCACGGGACAGGGGAAGAACACTGAAGCTTTCTTT.

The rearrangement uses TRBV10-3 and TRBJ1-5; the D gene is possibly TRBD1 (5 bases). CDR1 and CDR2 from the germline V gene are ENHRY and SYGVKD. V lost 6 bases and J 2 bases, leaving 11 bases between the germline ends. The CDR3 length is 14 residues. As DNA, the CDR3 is TGTGCCATCAGGGGACTAGCGGGCAATCAGCCCCAGCATTTT. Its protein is CAIRGLAGNQPQHF.

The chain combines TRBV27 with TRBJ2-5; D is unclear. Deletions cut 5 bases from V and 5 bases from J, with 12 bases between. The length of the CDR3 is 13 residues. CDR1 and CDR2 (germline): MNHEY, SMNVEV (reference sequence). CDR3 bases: TGTGCCAGCAGTGTGAACCGCCTGGAGACCCAGTACTTC. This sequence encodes CASSVNRLETQYF.

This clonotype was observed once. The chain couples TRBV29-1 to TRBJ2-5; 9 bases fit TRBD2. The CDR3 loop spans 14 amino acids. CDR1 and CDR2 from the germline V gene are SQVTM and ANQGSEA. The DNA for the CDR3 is TGCAGTCGTCCGGGGCGGGAGGGCCTCGGGACCCAGTACTTC. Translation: CSRPGREGLGTQYF.

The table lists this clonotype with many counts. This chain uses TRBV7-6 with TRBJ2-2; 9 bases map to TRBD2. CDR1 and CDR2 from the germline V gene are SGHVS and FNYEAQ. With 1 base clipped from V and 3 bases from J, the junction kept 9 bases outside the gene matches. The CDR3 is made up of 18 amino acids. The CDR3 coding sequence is TGTGCCAGCAGCTTAGGGCCGTCTAGCGGGATTCACACCGGGGAGCTGTTTTTT. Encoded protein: CASSLGPSSGIHTGELFF.

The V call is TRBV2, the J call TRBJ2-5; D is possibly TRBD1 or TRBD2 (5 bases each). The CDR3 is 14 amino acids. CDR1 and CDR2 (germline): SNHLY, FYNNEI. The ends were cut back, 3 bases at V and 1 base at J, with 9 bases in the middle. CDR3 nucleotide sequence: TGTGCCAGCAGTGATGGGGGTCGCCAAGAGACCCAGTACTTC. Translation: CASSDGGRQETQYF.